The 10 T cell receptor beta chains presented below share a single source sample, sequenced in a study of T cells after yellow fever vaccination. MiXCR, run by TCRdb on the 5' RACE reads, gives a single entry per CDR3 protein. The table has 350,000 to 450,000 distinct CDR3 sequences, about 6.2% seen once; the top ten hold 15%. The sample here was PBMCs, taken 5 days after the yellow fever booster vaccination. The origin of the receptors is a man between 25 and 39 years old who received the YFV17D yellow fever vaccine.

Ten or more counts support this clonotype. The rearrangement joins TRBV3-1 to TRBJ2-2; possible D gene TRBD2, 5 bases. Germline CDR1 is LGHDT and CDR2 is YNNKEL (reference sequence). There are 15 residues in the CDR3. Trimming removed 4 bases at V and 1 base at J, with 10 bases between. The CDR3 DNA is TGTGCCAGCAGCCCAGGAGGAAGGAACACCGGGGAGCTGTTTTTT. Amino acids: CASSPGGRNTGELFF.

The rearrangement joins TRBV6-5 to TRBJ2-7; D uncertain. CDR1 and CDR2 from the germline V gene are MNHEY and SVGAGI. This CDR3 region has 15 residues. Trimming took off 0 bases at V and 3 bases at J, with 12 bases between the two ends. The CDR3 spells CASSYSGFPSYEQYF. The DNA for the CDR3 is TGTGCCAGCAGTTACTCGGGGTTTCCTAGCTACGAGCAGTACTTC.

This clonotype was picked up many times. The gene calls are TRBV12-3 or TRBV12-4 and TRBJ1-6, with 7 bases that match TRBD1. CDR3 length equals 12 residues. V shed 5 bases and J 14 bases; nucleotides not matched to a gene: 6. The chain's CDR3 is CASSATGTTLHF. In nucleotides, the CDR3 is TGTGCCAGCAGTGCGACAGGGACAACCCTCCACTTT.

On this clonotype: A read error may account for a junction end that differs from germline. The chain uses TRBV7-3 and TRBJ1-5; D is perhaps TRBD1 (6 bases). The CDR3 extends over 16 amino acids. The germline V gene encodes CDR1 SGHTA and CDR2 FQGTGA. CDR3 coding DNA: TGTGCCAGCAGCTTTTACCGGGACACCCCATGGGGGCCCCGGCATTTT. Its translation is CASSFYRDTPWGPRHF.

Ten or more counts support this clonotype. The chain is built from TRBV20-1 and TRBJ2-7, with 9 nucleotides matching TRBD2. Germline loops: CDR1 DFQATT, CDR2 SNEGSKA (reference sequence). The CDR3 length is 14 residues. J was trimmed by 3 bases and V by 6 bases; bases with no gene match: 9. The CDR3 is CSAPTSGPIYEQYF. For the CDR3, the DNA is TGCAGTGCGCCCACTAGCGGGCCGATCTACGAGCAGTACTTC.

This clonotype was found many times. The chain couples TRBV5-4 to TRBJ2-1; 11 bases map to TRBD2. Losses at the gene ends were 3 bases for V and 10 bases for J; bases not matched to a gene: 12. The CDR3 contains 16 residues. CDR1 is SGHNT, CDR2 YYREEE, per germline (reference sequence). CDR3 amino acids: CASSSLAGVAGGEQFF. The CDR3, as DNA: TGTGCCAGCAGCTCACTAGCGGGAGTCGCCGGCGGCGAGCAGTTCTTC.

This clonotype was recorded many times. The rearrangement joins TRBV7-3 to TRBJ2-5; 10 nucleotides line up with TRBD1. The CDR3 extends over 15 amino acids. The V gene's germline CDR1 is SGHTA and CDR2 FQGTGA. J gave up 5 bases and V 2 bases, and 5 bases lay outside the gene matches. CDR3 sequence: CASSLGTGVVETQYF. CDR3 DNA: TGTGCCAGCAGCTTAGGGACAGGGGTAGTGGAGACCCAGTACTTC.

V is TRBV18 and J is TRBJ2-7, with 9 bases that match TRBD1. J was trimmed by 5 bases and V by 0 bases; bases with no gene match: 5. Germline values: CDR1 KGHSH, CDR2 LQKENI. The CDR3 length is 15 residues. Here the CDR3 reads CASSPPGQGRDEQYF. Here the CDR3 DNA reads TGTGCCAGCTCACCACCGGGACAGGGAAGGGACGAGCAGTACTTC.

The chain is built from TRBV7-2 and TRBJ2-7; 7 bases line up with TRBD2. The J segment lost 7 bases and the V segment lost 2 bases, leaving 11 bases of the junction unmatched. Germline V gene lookup returns CDR1 SGHTA and CDR2 FQGNSA. The CDR3 covers 15 residues. The CDR3 sequence is CASSLWGEGRREQYF. CDR3 sequence (DNA): TGTGCCAGCAGCTTATGGGGGGAGGGCCGGCGGGAGCAGTACTTC.

In its sample, this clonotype was seen many times. The chain employs TRBV7-9 and TRBJ1-5; TRBD1 matches 7 bases. The J segment lost 3 bases and the V segment lost 5 bases, leaving 7 bases of the junction unmatched. The CDR3 length is 15 residues. CDR1 is SEHNR, CDR2 FQNEAQ, per germline (reference sequence). The CDR3 nucleotides read TGTGCCAGCAGCCAACAGGGGCCCCCCAATCAGCCCCAGCATTTT. Translated, it gives CASSQQGPPNQPQHF.